The clone carrying this T cell receptor (beta chain) was recorded a few times. The antigen remains unidentified. One junction end disagrees with the germline gene, perhaps due to a read error. The data stem from a study of blood T cells in healthy people across ages. Background on the study: There was about one barcoded beta molecule captured by template switching per two T cells. Study-level results: Higher diversity, along with more naive CD4+ cells, distinguished long-lived donors from aged donors.

Germline V CDR1 and CDR2: MDHEN, SYDVKM. The CDR3 length is 13 residues. Total RNA, at least 5.5 micrograms per sample, came from PBMCs. For the second PCR, which ran for about 7 to 11 cycles, a sample-barcoded 5' primer and a J-beta primer mix were used. Each cDNA molecule was tagged by a template-switch adaptor with 12 random nucleotides. TCRdb processed the 5' RACE reads anew with MiXCR; each CDR3 protein has one entry. The table includes roughly 570,000 distinct CDR3 sequences, about 25% detected once. V is TRBV28 and J is TRBJ2-4; perhaps TRBD1 as D (6 bases). Sequencing input: blood. The sequence came from a woman in her seventies in good health. CDR3 region: CASSSPDRHIQYF. CDR3 nucleotides: TGTGCCAGCAGTAGCCCGGACAGACACATCCAGTACTTC.